A single sample is the source of the 21 T cell receptor beta chains below, sequenced in a study of cytomegalovirus exposure and HLA in healthy donors. PCR employed 60 Vbeta and 13 Jbeta primers. Profiling relied on immunoSEQ multiplex PCR, and the TCRdb table lists in-frame clones only, not all of them. Counted here are roughly 120,000 clones, 7% to 9.5% occurring once; the ten biggest clones make up less than 6.5%. Material: PBMCs. The receptors come from a woman aged 40 to 49 in good health and CMV-seropositive.

This clone has just a few counts. V is TRBV5-4 and J is TRBJ1-5; 10 bases agree with TRBD1. The V and J ends lost 4 bases and 7 bases, in that order; junction bases with no gene match: 2. This CDR3 contains 13 residues. The germline gives CDR1 SGHNT, CDR2 YYREEE (reference sequence). CDR3 sequence reads: CASSPDRGQPQHF. CDR3 bases: TGTGCCAGCAGCCCGGACAGGGGGCAGCCCCAGCATTTT.

This clone occurred a few times. The chain combines TRBV10-3 with TRBJ1-3; D uncertain. Per the germline V gene, CDR1 is ENHRY and CDR2 is SYGVKD. This CDR3 is 12 amino acids long. Trimming cost V 6 bases and J 0 bases, with 3 bases left between them. The CDR3, as DNA: TGTGCCATCAGCTCCTCTGGAAACACCATATATTTT. It yields the protein CAISSSGNTIYF.

This clone was detected a few times. The chain links TRBV5-1 to TRBJ1-1, with D unresolved. Per germline, CDR1 SGHRS and CDR2 YFSETQ. V shed 2 bases and J shed 1 base, with 9 bases lying between them. The CDR3 totals 14 residues. CDR3 DNA sequence: TGCGCCAGCAGCTTATTCAGGTCGAACACTGAAGCTTTCTTT. Its translation: CASSLFRSNTEAFF.

This clone was observed a few times. The V gene is TRBV5-6, the J gene TRBJ1-5; D ambiguous. Germline V CDR1 and CDR2: SGHDT, YYEEEE. Trimming left V 1 base short and J 7 bases short, with 12 bases between. The length of the CDR3 is 14 residues. The CDR3 DNA follows: TGTGCCAGCAGCTTGTTGTACAGCGGCCAGCCCCAGCATTTT. It is translated as CASSLLYSGQPQHF.

The rearrangement joins TRBV7-6 to TRBJ1-1; D possibly corresponds to TRBD1 (6 bases). The V gene lost 3 bases and the J gene lost 3 bases, with 8 bases spanning the gap. The CDR3 is made up of 13 amino acids. The germline CDR1 and CDR2 sequences are SGHVS and FNYEAQ. The CDR3 here is CASSFRQDTEAFF. DNA of the CDR3: TGTGCCAGCAGCTTTAGACAGGACACTGAAGCTTTCTTT. Drawing the rest from reference TRBV7-6 and TRBJ1-1, the complete variable domain is GAGVSQSPRYKVTKRGQDVALRCDPISGHVSLYWYRQALGQGPEFLTYFNYEAQQDKSGLPNDRFSAERPEGSISTLTIQRTEQRDSAMYRCASSFRQDTEAFFGQGTRLTVV.

The chain couples TRBV19 to TRBJ1-1; maybe TRBD1 (5 bases). The CDR3 totals 13 residues. Germline V gives CDR1 LNHDA, CDR2 SQIVND (reference sequence). V was trimmed by 5 bases and J by 3 bases, leaving 10 bases between them. CDR3 protein: CASSEGRDTEAFF. Written as DNA, the CDR3 is TGTGCCAGTAGTGAGGGGAGGGACACTGAAGCTTTCTTT.

The chain combines TRBV29-1 with TRBJ1-2; D is ambiguous. Per germline, CDR1 SQVTM and CDR2 ANQGSEA. V was clipped by 2 bases and J by 5 bases, with 12 bases between them. The CDR3 sequence is 13 residues long. The CDR3 is CSVEPQSLYGYTF. The CDR3 DNA is TGCAGCGTTGAACCTCAGTCCCTTTATGGCTACACCTTC.

The chain uses TRBV20-1 and TRBJ1-2; the D gene is possibly TRBD1 (5 bases). The germline V gene encodes CDR1 DFQATT and CDR2 SNEGSKA (reference sequence). The CDR3 totals 11 residues. V was shortened by 3 bases and J by 8 bases, with 10 bases between the two germline ends. In DNA, the CDR3 is TGCAGTGCTAGGGAGGGGCGCGGCTACACCTTC. This codes for CSAREGRGYTF.

This clone was counted between two and nine times. The rearrangement uses TRBV6-5 and TRBJ1-1, with D tentatively TRBD1 (5 bases). In germline, CDR1 is MNHEY, CDR2 SVGAGI. V lost 5 bases, J lost 5 bases, and 18 bases lay in between. There are 15 residues in the CDR3. Here the CDR3 DNA reads TGTGCCAGCAGTGCGCGCGAAGGGGAGGGAACTGAAGCTTTCTTT. Protein: CASSAREGEGTEAFF.

The chain links TRBV19 to TRBJ1-4; no clear D gene. Germline V CDR1 and CDR2: LNHDA, SQIVND (reference sequence). V was pared by 5 bases and J by 4 bases, with 17 bases between. This CDR3 is 16 amino acids long. The CDR3 region is CASSPPSPGLNEKLFF. CDR3 nucleotides: TGTGCCAGTAGTCCTCCGAGCCCAGGACTTAATGAAAAACTGTTTTTT.

This clone was observed a few times. The chain combines TRBV6-5 with TRBJ1-4; TRBD1 agrees at 10 bases. The V and J ends lost 4 bases and 5 bases, in that order; junction bases with no gene match: 4. CDR3 length: 15 residues. Germline V gene data show CDR1 as MNHEY and CDR2 as SVGAGI. The CDR3 sequence is CASSSPGQGNEKLFF. The CDR3, as DNA: TGTGCCAGCAGTTCACCGGGACAGGGGAATGAAAAACTGTTTTTT.

Only a few counts were recorded for this clone. This rearrangement joins TRBV6-4 to TRBJ1-1; 9 nucleotides match TRBD1. Trimming at V came to 2 bases and at J to 11 bases, leaving 12 bases not matched to a gene. Germline V lookup: CDR1 MRHNA, CDR2 SNTAGT. This CDR3 is built from 15 residues. The CDR3 bases are TGTGCCAGCAGTGACGCACAGGGGGCCTCCTCTACGGCTTTCTTT. Translating it yields CASSDAQGASSTAFF.

This clone has just a few counts. This chain links TRBV30 with TRBJ1-1, with a weak D call TRBD1 (5 bases). Germline CDR1 is GTSNPN and CDR2 is SVGIG (reference sequence). V lost 4 bases to trimming and J lost 5 bases, with 23 bases between them. The CDR3 totals 16 residues. In DNA form, the CDR3 reads TGTGCCTGGACCCGGGGCGCGGGGACCGGGCCGACTGAAGCTTTCTTT. Translation gives CAWTRGAGTGPTEAFF.

This clone has just a few counts. This chain connects TRBV2 to TRBJ1-2; D is ambiguous. The V gene lost 7 bases and the J gene lost 6 bases, with 18 bases spanning the gap. Germline lookup yields CDR1 SNHLY and CDR2 FYNNEI. The length of the CDR3 is 14 residues. CDR3 nucleotides: TGTGCCAGCACCCGAAGGGAGACCTGGGATGGCTACACCTTC. This translates into CASTRRETWDGYTF.

This clone appeared a few times. The gene calls are TRBV7-2 and TRBJ2-3, with unresolved D. V shed 0 bases and J shed 2 bases, with 9 bases lying between them. The CDR3 has 15 residues. CDR1 and CDR2 (germline): SGHTA, FQGNSA. The CDR3 here is CASSLAGVFTDTQYF. The CDR3 nucleotides read TGTGCCAGCAGCTTAGCGGGCGTATTCACAGATACGCAGTATTTT.

This rearrangement joins TRBV2 to TRBJ2-7; TRBD2 might be the D (6 bases). The V gene lost 3 bases and the J gene lost 1 base, with 16 bases spanning the gap. CDR3 length: 16 amino acids. CDR1 is SNHLY and CDR2 is FYNNEI in the germline V gene. This CDR3 reads CASSDVTGAGSYEQYF. The DNA for the CDR3 is TGTGCCAGCAGTGACGTCACAGGTGCGGGATCCTACGAGCAGTACTTC.

This clone was recorded a few times. One junction end does not reproduce the germline sequence, and a read error may be involved. The DNA of the CDR3 is TGCGCCAGCAGCGAACCCGGGACTAGGACGCTCTTC. It encodes CASSEPGTRTLF. The chain has TRBV5-1 and TRBJ2-1, with 8 bases identical to TRBD2. Germline CDR1 is SGHRS and CDR2 is YFSETQ. The CDR3 loop spans 12 amino acids.

Note on this clone: At one end the junction does not follow the germline gene, possibly because of a read error. This chain joins TRBV29-1 and TRBJ2-1; TRBD2 matches 8 bases. The germline V gene has CDR1 SQVTM and CDR2 ANQGSEA. The CDR3 is 15 residues long. CDR3: CTVHGGGFSYNEQFF. CDR3 nucleotides: TGCACCGTTCACGGGGGGGGTTTCTCCTACAATGAGCAGTTCTTC.

The rearrangement joins TRBV19 to TRBJ2-2; D perhaps matches TRBD2 (6 bases). The CDR3 covers 13 residues. Between the trimmed V and J ends, which lost 4 bases and 6 bases, there was a span of 9 bases. Germline CDR1 reads LNHDA; CDR2 reads SQIVND (reference sequence). This chain's CDR3 is CASSTTGAGELFF. DNA of the CDR3: TGTGCCAGTAGTACCACGGGGGCCGGGGAGCTGTTTTTT.

This clone was observed a handful of times. This rearrangement joins TRBV19 to TRBJ2-7; a possible D gene is TRBD2 (5 bases). The V end was cut by 9 bases, the J end by 0 bases, with 12 bases between. CDR3 length: 13 residues. CDR1 is LNHDA, CDR2 SQIVND, per germline (reference sequence). CDR3: CARLGLSSYEQYF. The CDR3 nucleotides read TGTGCCAGACTCGGACTGAGCTCCTACGAGCAGTACTTC.

This clone was seen a handful of times. CDR3 in amino acids: CAWSGGWDYGYTF. CDR3 sequence (DNA): TGTGCCTGGAGTGGCGGGTGGGACTATGGCTACACCTTC. The chain uses TRBV30 and TRBJ1-2; D is ambiguous. The CDR3 is 13 amino acids. The germline V gene has CDR1 GTSNPN and CDR2 SVGIG (reference sequence). Trimming cost V 1 base and J 3 bases, with 9 bases left between them.